The clone carrying this TCR beta chain was seen repeatedly, ten times or more. With TRAV- and TRBV-specific primers, first-strand cDNA was made, covering the alpha and beta chains. TCRs underwent 20 PCR cycles of amplification with a constant-region primer and V-primer adapter. TCRdb recomputed calls from the reads with MiXCR, one row per CDR3 protein. The sample shows tens of thousands of distinct CDR3 sequences, 20% of them seen only once. These data belong to a study of low-dose radiotherapy and immunotherapy resistance in tumors. As for time point: after trial treatment. As for treatment: LDRT plus nivolumab, ipilimumab, low-dose cyclophosphamide and aspirin (RACIN trial). Trimming shortened V by 1 base and J by 5 bases, and 9 bases separated the two germline ends. Per germline, CDR1 SGHRS and CDR2 YFSETQ. The CDR3 has 13 residues.

This TCR came from a female donor with ovarian cancer. This specimen was PBMCs, taken after low-dose radiotherapy plus immunotherapy. The chain recombines TRBV5-1 with TRBJ1-2; the D is unclear. The CDR3 nucleotides read TGCGCCAGCAGCTTGTTCGGGGAGTATGGCTACACCTTC. Its translation is CASSLFGEYGYTF. Filled out from reference TRBV5-1 and TRBJ1-2, the complete variable domain reads KAGVTQTPRYLIKTRGQQVTLSCSPISGHRSVSWYQQTPGQGLQFLFEYFSETQRNKGNFPGRFSGRQFSNSRSEMNVSTLELGDSALYLCASSLFGEYGYTFGSGTRLTVV.